The clone carrying this T cell receptor beta chain has just a few counts. The data belong to a study of blood T cell repertoires in COVID-19. Study-level background: Sites in the United States, Italy and Spain provided acute and convalescent COVID-19 samples. From T cells, B-cell-depleted T cells, or PBMCs came the material, which was cDNA or gDNA.

How the authors handled the data: Nucleated cell counts were estimated from reference gene primer amplification. Sequencing used immunoSEQ multiplex PCR; TCRdb keeps in-frame clones, though not all of them. D and trimming come from the DNA, and the V and J calls and clone size come from that table. The repertoire holds approximately 260,000 clones, with roughly 80% as singletons. Source material: peripheral blood. The source of this sequence is a man aged 60-69 years who had recovered from COVID-19.

The CDR3 DNA reads TGCGCCAGCAGCCAAGCGGGACAGGGGAACACTGAAGCTTTCTTT. This encodes CASSQAGQGNTEAFF. The chain has TRBV4-1 and TRBJ1-1, with 9 bases that match TRBD1. V gave up 1 base and J gave up 1 base; unmatched junction bases: 1. CDR3 size: 15 residues. Germline V CDR1 and CDR2: MGHRA, YSYEKL.